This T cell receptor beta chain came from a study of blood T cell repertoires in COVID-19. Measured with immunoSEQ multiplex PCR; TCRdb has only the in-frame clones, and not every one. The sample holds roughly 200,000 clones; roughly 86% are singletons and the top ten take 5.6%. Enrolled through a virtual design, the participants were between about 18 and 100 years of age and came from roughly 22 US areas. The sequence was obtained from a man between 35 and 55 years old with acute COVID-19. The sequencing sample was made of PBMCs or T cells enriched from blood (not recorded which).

CDR3 region: CASSFFPGQSSYEQYF. CDR3 in DNA: TGTGCCAGCAGTTTCTTCCCGGGACAGAGCTCCTACGAGCAGTACTTC. This sequence joins TRBV6-2 or TRBV6-3 and TRBJ2-7; 7 bases fit TRBD1. J gave up 0 bases and V 4 bases, and 9 bases lay outside the gene matches. The CDR3 totals 16 residues. Germline V CDR1 and CDR2: MNHEY, SVGEGT.